Below, 5 T cell receptor beta chains from the same sample are listed, as sequenced in a study of lung T cells in sarcoidosis with Löfgren's syndrome. A single record per CDR3 protein comes from TCRdb applying MiXCR to the reads. The table lists tens of thousands of distinct CDR3 sequences, around 20% of them singletons, with approximately 2.1% in the top ten. The sequencing input was CD4+ T cells from PBMCs. The receptor source for this set is a human donor with sarcoidosis (Löfgren's syndrome or another form), or a control subject (not recorded which).

This clonotype was recorded a few times. V usage is TRBV6-1 and J usage is TRBJ1-3, with D maybe TRBD1 (5 bases). Per the germline V gene, CDR1 is MNHNS and CDR2 is SASEGT. Deletions cut 5 bases from V and 0 bases from J, with 11 bases between. The CDR3 consists of 15 residues. The CDR3 DNA sequence: TGTGCCAGCAGTTATAGGGGCCCCTCTGGAAACACCATATATTTT. Translating it yields CASSYRGPSGNTIYF.

This clonotype was counted many times. The chain combines TRBV2 with TRBJ2-7; 14 bases are a match to TRBD2. CDR1 and CDR2 from the germline V gene are SNHLY and FYNNEI. With V trimmed by 6 bases and J by 4 bases, 2 bases remained unmatched. The CDR3 has 14 residues. The CDR3: CASRGTSGSYEQYF. CDR3 bases: TGTGCCAGCAGAGGGACTAGCGGGAGTTACGAGCAGTACTTC.

This clonotype has ten or more counts. The V call is TRBV7-2, the J call TRBJ2-7, with D possibly called TRBD1 or TRBD2 (6 bases each). CDR3 length equals 16 residues. V was trimmed by 4 bases and J by 5 bases, leaving 21 bases between them. Germline values: CDR1 SGHTA, CDR2 FQGNSA. DNA for the CDR3: TGTGCCAGCAGCTCAAGTGGAAGGAAGGGGGGAAACGAGCAGTACTTC. Protein: CASSSSGRKGGNEQYF.

This clonotype was seen many times. This chain uses TRBV6-2 or TRBV6-3 with TRBJ1-5; D not resolved. This CDR3 has 16 residues. V gave up 5 bases and J gave up 3 bases, with 17 bases separating them. CDR1 and CDR2 (germline): MNHEY, SVGEGT. The CDR3: CASSQVWAADNQPQHF. CDR3 nucleotide sequence: TGTGCCAGCAGTCAAGTTTGGGCAGCTGACAATCAGCCCCAGCATTTT.

This clonotype was counted many times. The V call is TRBV6-6, the J call TRBJ2-2, with D possibly matching TRBD2 (5 bases). Germline V gene data show CDR1 as MNHNY and CDR2 as SVGAGI (reference sequence). V lost 2 bases and J lost 6, with 19 bases in between. The CDR3 consists of 17 residues. CDR3 amino acids: CASSYGLLERDPGELFF. Here the CDR3 DNA reads TGTGCCAGCAGTTACGGCTTGCTTGAGAGGGATCCCGGGGAGCTGTTTTTT.